Below are 9 T cell receptor beta chains sequenced from a single sample in a study of identical twins. TCRdb passed the 5' RACE reads through MiXCR, listing each CDR3 protein once. The data show 450,000 or so distinct CDR3 sequences, roughly an eighth seen once. These data were likewise used in another study, on yellow fever vaccine responses in identical twins.

The sequencing input was CD4+ T cells sorted from blood. The receptors originated from a woman aged 18 to 35 in good health.

The rearrangement uses TRBV5-8 and TRBJ2-7; 7 bases line up with TRBD1. Per the germline V gene, CDR1 is SGHTS and CDR2 is YDEGEE. The length of the CDR3 is 15 residues. V was pared by 0 bases and J by 4 bases, with 7 bases of the junction left unmatched. The CDR3 DNA sequence: TGTGCCAGCAGCTTGGCACAGGGGTTTTCATACGAGCAGTACTTC. Encoded protein: CASSLAQGFSYEQYF.

This clonotype was seen a few times. This sequence joins TRBV12-3 or TRBV12-4 and TRBJ2-5, with a tentative D call TRBD2 (5 bases). The CDR3 is 16 amino acids. Trimming took off 2 bases at V and 2 bases at J, with 15 bases between the two ends. The CDR3 DNA reads TGTGCCAGCAGTTTATTGGGAGCCCCCTTACAAGAGACCCAGTACTTC. Translating it yields CASSLLGAPLQETQYF.

In this sample, this clonotype turned up a few times. The chain links TRBV6-1 to TRBJ2-7; 8 bases match TRBD1. The junction had 11 bases not matched to a gene; V was cut back by 6 bases and J by 4 bases. This CDR3 has 15 amino acids. Germline CDR1 MNHNS, CDR2 SASEGT. CDR3 loop: CASSPRDRQLYEQYF. The CDR3 DNA reads as TGTGCCAGCAGCCCCCGGGACAGGCAATTATACGAGCAGTACTTC.

V gene TRBV6-1 combines with J gene TRBJ2-3, with D possibly being TRBD1 (6 bases). The end of the DNA aligns better with TRBJ2-7, so the J call may be wrong. The CDR3 extends over 14 amino acids. Germline CDR1 and CDR2: MNHNS and SASEGT. The CDR3 DNA follows: TGTGCCAGCAGTGACCCGACAGGCCGCTACGAGCAGTACTTC. Translating it yields CASSDPTGRYEQYF.

The rearrangement uses TRBV30 and TRBJ2-3; D is perhaps TRBD2 (5 bases). V lost 0 bases and J lost 1, with 5 bases in between. This CDR3 has 13 amino acids. Germline CDR1 is GTSNPN and CDR2 is SVGIG (reference sequence). The CDR3 region has the DNA TGTGCCTGGAGTGTCGGGGGCACAGATACGCAGTATTTT. Translation: CAWSVGGTDTQYF.

J is TRBJ2-5 and V is TRBV25-1; 7 bases match TRBD1. V lost 3 bases and J lost 4; bases outside the gene matches: 5. Germline V gives CDR1 MGHDK, CDR2 SYGVNS. CDR3 length: 14 amino acids. The CDR3 nucleotides are TGTGCCAGCAGTGAGGGACAGATCCTAGAGACCCAGTACTTC. It codes for CASSEGQILETQYF.

The CDR3 DNA reads as TGTGCCAGCAGCCGGGGACAGGGAGGCGAGCAGTACTTC. Residues: CASSRGQGGEQYF. This chain joins TRBV7-9 and TRBJ2-7; 9 bases align to TRBD1. Trimming took 5 bases from V and 6 from J; bases not matched to a gene: 5. Germline V CDR1 and CDR2: SEHNR, FQNEAQ (reference sequence). The CDR3 length is 13 residues.

The chain recombines TRBV21-1 with TRBJ1-1. TRBV21-1 is given as a pseudogene. CDR3 length: 16 residues. This chain's CDR3 is CASSKKQGPQNTEAFF. CDR3 coding DNA: TGTGCCAGCAGCAAAAAGCAGGGCCCCCAGAACACTGAAGCTTTCTTT.

The CDR3 bases are TGTGCCATCAGTGAGAGTCTCCGGATCCTTGGGGTAGCGGGGGCTAGCACAGATACGCAGTATTTT. Translated: CAISESLRILGVAGASTDTQYF. This chain uses TRBV10-3 with TRBJ2-3; 9 bases match TRBD2. CDR1 and CDR2 from the germline V gene are ENHRY and SYGVKD. J was trimmed by 0 bases and V by 2 bases; bases with no gene match: 21. The CDR3 has 22 residues.